The T cell receptor (beta chain) described here comes from a study of beta chain features in type 1 diabetes (dated by TCRdb to 2016 to 2019). Looking at the study overall: No differences in mean age, gender distribution, total cell number or subset yield were found between patients and healthy donors. A total of roughly 100 million sorted cells were examined across all samples, and the number of cells per subset was strongly correlated with RNA yield. In the study, TCRB repertoires of sorted circulating CD4+ T cell subsets from recently diagnosed type 1 diabetes patients were compared with those of matched healthy donors. Regulatory and stem cell-like memory subsets were obtained from only 8 patients and roughly 8 healthy donors, while naive and central memory subsets were obtained from all 30 or so donors.

V is reduced by 2 bases and J by 5 bases, leaving a spacing of 13 bases between them. Taken from cysteine to phenylalanine, the CDR3 has 15 residues. Solely the CDR3 DNA is kept, with 45 bases framed from the first base. The germline V gene specifies MNHNS as CDR1 and SASEGT as CDR2. This clone occurred once. The antigen it recognizes is unknown. Base qualities are not provided; no much larger clone lies one nucleotide away. From each donor, a single peripheral blood sample of roughly 0.11 L on average was drawn into heparinised tubes. Naive, central memory, regulatory and stem cell-like memory CD4+ T cells were sorted on a BD FACSAria II using a panel including CD45RO, CCR7, CD25, CD127, CD95 and CD27. All sorted populations exceeded 95% purity. Right away, PBMCs were isolated by Lymphoprep density gradient centrifugation and were stained directly, with no culture step. So that batch effects would be minimized, each experiment stained and sorted samples in pairs, pairing one healthy donor with one patient.

All of the isolated RNA was reverse transcribed with the High Capacity cDNA Reverse Transcription Kit, so expressed TCRB transcripts were sequenced. Naive, central memory and regulatory T cell samples underwent deep immunoSEQ sequencing, averaging approximately 3.3 million total reads per sample. Sorted cells were lysed in RLT buffer and RNA was extracted with DNase-treated RNeasy Micro or Mini kits, depending on cell number. To prevent cross-contamination, every cell subset was processed on its own, while patient and healthy donor samples were processed together. Using the immunoSEQ multiplex PCR, TCRB sequences were amplified from cDNA into 87-bp fragments spanning the CDR3 region. The amplicons were sequenced using the Illumina HiSeq platform. In the source study's methods: PCR bias was corrected computationally using synthetic template baselines, and reads within Hamming distance 2 were collapsed, with unmergeable singletons discarded. Reads were aligned to IMGT to assign V, D and J genes, CDR3 length, and insertions or deletions at six rearrangement sites. Within each subset, clonotype counts were normalized to sorted cell number, and only after that were true diversity and Gini coefficients computed with the tcR R package. The overlap coefficient, calculated on TCRB nucleotide sequences, was used to quantify repertoire sharing. As a proxy for the pre-selection repertoire, out-of-frame TCRB sequences from naive cells were analyzed. TCRdb's version of the immuneACCESS table is confined to in-frame rearrangements and falls short of the full clone set. An unresolved V gene accounts for under half of the shortfall where checked; the remainder is of unknown origin. The D gene and trimming were derived from the DNA, and the V and J assignments and clone size from that table. The sample yields about 340,000 clones; roughly 14% were counted once. Roughly 0.015% of the sample comes from the top ten.

What the research found in general, with its limitations: Because cDNA was sequenced instead of genomic DNA, activated cells with high expression could be over-represented, although the groups did not differ in activation or CD3 levels. Only small numbers of individuals were included in the HLA sub-analyses, which left unresolved whether HLA type had any influence on TCRB rearrangement. The naive, central memory and regulatory TCRB repertoires appeared to resemble one another more closely among patients than among healthy donors. PCR might favor shorter templates, but patient and control samples were amplified and corrected together, so any skew would affect both groups equally. Patients with type 1 diabetes made fewer insertions and deleted more nucleotides at VDJ recombination sites, implying thymic rearrangement abnormalities. Type 1 diabetes patients showed a moderate but significant shortening of TCRB CDR3 length in all four CD4+ subsets.

The chain employs TRBV6-1 and TRBJ1-5; the D gene is perhaps TRBD1, from 5 matching bases. This TCR came from a woman in her late teens or twenties with type 1 diabetes. The sample was naive CD4+ T cells from blood. Taken with the paper, the label for cell subset or site translates to: true naive CD4+ T cells. The bases read TGTGCCAGCAGTGAACGGCAGGGTAGGCATCAGCCCCAGCATTTT. Protein translation: CASSERQGRHQPQHF.